This T cell receptor (beta chain) emerged from a study of beta chain features in type 1 diabetes. Points from the study as a whole: In the patient group, naive, central memory and Treg TCRB repertoires seemed more alike than in the healthy donor group. PCR may have favored shorter templates equally in patients and controls.

This clone was seen only a few times. Its antigen is not identified. Other DNA sequences within the sample encode an identical CDR3. Trimming stripped 4 bases from V and 6 bases from J, with 10 bases between. The length of the CDR3 is 13 residues. The V gene's germline CDR1 is SGHTA and CDR2 FQGNSA. Expressed TCRB transcripts were sequenced, since all the RNA that had been isolated was reverse transcribed. Libraries were prepared by immunoSEQ multiplex PCR; TCRdb keeps only in-frame clonotypes and omits some of them. Here the sample spans some 270,000 clones, about 7.8% being singletons. The rearrangement uses TRBV7-2 and TRBJ1-5, with D unclear. The sample consisted of central memory CD4+ T cells from blood. This TCR was recovered from a woman between 18 and 29 years old in good health. The CDR3 sequence is CASSSLAGQPQHF. In DNA, the CDR3 is TGTGCCAGCAGCTCCCTCGCCGGTCAGCCCCAGCATTTT. The full variable domain, rest sourced from reference TRBV7-2 and TRBJ1-5, is GAGVSQSPSNKVTEKGKDVELRCDPISGHTALYWYRQSLGQGLEFLIYFQGNSAPDKSGLPSDRFSAERTGGSVSTLTIQRTQQEDSAVYLCASSSLAGQPQHFGDGTRLSIL.